This entry lists 10 T cell receptor beta chains sequenced from one sample in a study of T-cell memory formation after mild COVID-19. TCRdb reanalysed the 5' RACE reads using MiXCR and keeps one entry per CDR3 protein. The table includes about 200,000 distinct CDR3 sequences, just over 9.5% detected once. Sequences were obtained from PBMCs or a T cell subset sorted from them (not recorded which). The origin of the receptors is a young man who had mild COVID-19 (a few samples of this study predate the infection). Cell type and time point are not known.

The chain is built from TRBV7-9 and TRBJ1-1; TRBD1 aligns across 8 bases. Germline-derived CDR1 and CDR2 are SEHNR and FQNEAQ (reference sequence). The CDR3 is made up of 15 amino acids. Trimming at V came to 5 bases and at J to 6 bases, leaving 11 bases not matched to a gene. The CDR3 sequence: CASSLNTGGRAEAFF. CDR3 DNA: TGTGCCAGCAGCCTGAATACAGGGGGAAGGGCTGAAGCTTTCTTT.

This clonotype occurred many times. This rearrangement joins TRBV7-2 to TRBJ2-7, with D possibly TRBD1 on 5 matching bases. Germline V lookup: CDR1 SGHTA, CDR2 FQGNSA. The CDR3 spans 13 residues. With 2 bases removed from V and 6 bases from J, the gap between germline ends came to 11 bases. The CDR3 loop is CASSLQGFAEQYV. Here the CDR3 DNA reads TGTGCCAGCAGCTTACAGGGTTTTGCCGAGCAGTACGTC.

This clonotype was picked up many times. The chain has TRBV5-6 and TRBJ2-7; D not certain. Per the germline V gene, CDR1 is SGHDT and CDR2 is YYEEEE. CDR3 length: 14 amino acids. Trimming removed 4 bases at V and 5 bases at J, with 16 bases between. In nucleotides, the CDR3 is TGTGCCAGCAGCCTGCCCCCGCTGGGCGACGAGCAGTACGTC. Protein: CASSLPPLGDEQYV.

This sequence joins TRBV18 and TRBJ2-6, with D perhaps given as TRBD1 or TRBD2 (6 bases each). CDR1 KGHSH and CDR2 LQKENI come from the germline V gene. Between the trimmed V and J ends, which lost 8 bases and 3 bases, there was a span of 20 bases. CDR3 size: 17 residues. The CDR3 here is CASAPVWGAVGANVLTF. Written as DNA, the CDR3 is TGTGCCAGCGCCCCGGTGTGGGGGGCGGTTGGGGCCAACGTCCTGACTTTC.

A few counts support this clonotype. The J gene is TRBJ1-1, the V gene TRBV5-1; TRBD1 matches at 11 bases. The CDR3 covers 18 residues. Germline trimming cut 4 bases from V and 5 bases from J; bases unmatched to any gene: 16. Germline V CDR1 and CDR2: SGHRS, YFSETQ. This chain's CDR3 is CASSPYSGTGGARTEAFF. For the CDR3, the DNA is TGCGCCAGCAGCCCATACTCGGGGACAGGGGGGGCGAGAACTGAAGCTTTCTTT.

The chain recombines TRBV7-6 with TRBJ2-2; TRBD1 is a possible D gene (5 bases). Trimming took off 0 bases at V and 4 bases at J, with 12 bases between the two ends. Germline CDR1 reads SGHVS; CDR2 reads FNYEAQ. This CDR3 is built from 16 residues. The CDR3 sequence: CASSLAYRSVTGELFF. CDR3 coding DNA: TGTGCCAGCAGCTTAGCGTACAGGTCGGTCACCGGGGAGCTGTTTTTT.

This clonotype was observed at least ten times. This chain connects TRBV27 to TRBJ2-3; D gene uncertain. V lost 3 bases and J 4 bases, leaving 8 bases between the germline ends. CDR1 is MNHEY and CDR2 is SMNVEV in the germline V gene (reference sequence). The CDR3 runs 13 residues. The CDR3: CASSLSWADTQYF. Here the CDR3 DNA reads TGTGCCAGCAGTTTGTCTTGGGCAGATACGCAGTATTTT.

The chain carries TRBV7-2 and TRBJ2-7; a weak D match, TRBD2 (6 bases). V gave up 3 bases and J gave up 6 bases, with 9 bases separating them. The CDR3 is 12 amino acids. CDR1 and CDR2 (germline): SGHTA, FQGNSA. CDR3 nucleotide sequence: TGTGCCAGCAGCTTCGGGGGTGGCGAGCAGTACTTC. It is translated as CASSFGGGEQYF.

This rearrangement joins TRBV2 to TRBJ2-1; TRBD2 matches at 11 bases. This CDR3 region has 14 residues. V lost 6 bases, J lost 7 bases, and 5 bases stayed unmatched. The germline gives CDR1 SNHLY, CDR2 FYNNEI. CDR3 in DNA: TGTGCCAGCAGGGGGACTAGCGGTGCAAATGAGCAGTTCTTC. Translated, it gives CASRGTSGANEQFF.

The V call is TRBV7-9, the J call TRBJ1-3; TRBD1 is a possible D gene (5 bases). The length of the CDR3 is 14 residues. V shed 5 bases and J shed 3 bases, with 11 bases lying between them. CDR1 and CDR2 from the germline V gene are SEHNR and FQNEAQ (reference sequence). The CDR3 coding sequence is TGTGCCAGCAGCCTTGGGGGTGTTGGAAACACCATATATTTT. Protein: CASSLGGVGNTIYF.